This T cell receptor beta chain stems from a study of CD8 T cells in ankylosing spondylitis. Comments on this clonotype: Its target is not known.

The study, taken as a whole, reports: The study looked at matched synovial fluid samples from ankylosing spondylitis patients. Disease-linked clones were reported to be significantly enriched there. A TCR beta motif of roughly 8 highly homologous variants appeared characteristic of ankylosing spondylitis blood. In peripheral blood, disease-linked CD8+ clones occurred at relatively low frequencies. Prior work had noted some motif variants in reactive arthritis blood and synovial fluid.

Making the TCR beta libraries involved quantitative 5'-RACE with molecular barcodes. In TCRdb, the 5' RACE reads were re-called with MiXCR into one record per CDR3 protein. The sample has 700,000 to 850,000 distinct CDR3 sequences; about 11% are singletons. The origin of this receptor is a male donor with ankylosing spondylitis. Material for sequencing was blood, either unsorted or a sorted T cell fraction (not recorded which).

This CDR3 reads CASSLGAAGAQYF. As DNA, the CDR3 is TGTGCCAGCAGCTTGGGGGCAGCGGGTGCGCAGTATTTT. The chain combines TRBV5-6 with TRBJ2-3, with D perhaps TRBD2 (6 bases). Germline V gene data show CDR1 as SGHDT and CDR2 as YYEEEE. V was clipped by 0 bases and J by 10 bases, with 12 bases between them. This CDR3 contains 13 residues.